This T cell receptor (beta chain) stems from a study of glioma-infiltrating T cells. Whole-study findings and limits: Very few CDR3 sequences were shared between tissue and blood. Tissue-blood divergence was below expectation in non-neoplastic patients, above in gliomas.

The V and J ends lost 3 bases and 6 bases respectively, with 15 bases between them. CDR3 length: 14 residues. Germline assignment: CDR1 DFQATT and CDR2 SNEGSKA (reference sequence). Amplification of TCR alpha and beta CDR3 regions from RNA used iRepertoire nested multiplex PCR. Input was 100-400 ng of tissue mRNA or PBMC total RNA. TCRdb ran MiXCR on the multiplex PCR reads and lists one entry per CDR3 protein. Of roughly 200,000 distinct CDR3 sequences in the sample, 43% were seen once. This clonotype has a single count. The antigen remains undetermined. The sequence derives from a human donor with low-grade glioma or glioblastoma, undergoing nonglioma brain surgery, or in good health (not recorded which). Sequences were obtained from glioma tissue, nonneoplastic brain tissue, or PBMCs (not recorded which). This chain joins TRBV20-1 and TRBJ2-1; D remains unclear. The CDR3 DNA follows: TGCAGTGCTAGCCCGTCTGCCTCCCCCAATGAGCAGTTCTTC. As protein: CSASPSASPNEQFF.